This record concerns one TCR beta chain sequence. No antigen is known for it. This entry belongs to a study of PD-1 blockade in classical Hodgkin lymphoma. General study findings and limits: The study reported lower baseline TCR diversity in newly diagnosed patients than in healthy donors.

Data came from immunoSEQ multiplex PCR; TCRdb stores just in-frame clones and leaves some out. The table has roughly 40,000 clones, around 78% seen once. Regarding time point: cycle 4 day 1 (C4D1), after less than 7 weeks of nivolumab. With no exception, relapse followed autologous stem cell transplantation in all patients, and brentuximab vedotin exposure varied. The source material was peripheral blood mononuclear cells (PBMCs), sampled before the fourth cycle of nivolumab. This TCR was sampled from a human donor with classical Hodgkin lymphoma.

Here the CDR3 reads CASSFGTGGTDTQYF. CDR3 DNA sequence: TGTGCCAGCAGCTTCGGGACAGGAGGCACAGATACGCAGTATTTT. The chain carries TRBV5-6 and TRBJ2-3, with 8 bases fitting TRBD1. Trimming removed 2 bases from V and 1 base from J; junction bases left unmatched: 3. Germline loops: CDR1 SGHDT, CDR2 YYEEEE. The CDR3 length is 15 residues.